The 25 T cell receptor beta chains listed next were all sequenced from one sample in a study of identical twins. TCRdb re-called the 5' RACE reads with MiXCR, one entry per CDR3 protein. The sample lists roughly 260,000 distinct CDR3 sequences; around an eighth were seen once. The sample comprised memory (CD45RO+) T cells sorted from blood. The receptor source for this set is a woman aged 18-30 years in good health.

This chain connects TRBV7-6 to TRBJ2-2, with 8 bases matching TRBD2. The CDR3 loop spans 16 amino acids. With V trimmed by 3 bases and J by 2 bases, 5 bases remained unmatched. The germline V gene has CDR1 SGHVS and CDR2 FNYEAQ. The CDR3 reads CASSLGLVSNTGELFF. CDR3 nucleotides: TGTGCCAGCAGCTTGGGACTAGTTAGCAACACCGGGGAGCTGTTTTTT.

The CDR3 protein is CASSVGDTSSYEQYF. CDR3 in DNA: TGTGCCAGCAGCGTCGGGGACACTAGCTCCTACGAGCAGTACTTC. This rearrangement joins TRBV9 to TRBJ2-7; D possibly corresponds to TRBD1 (6 bases). The germline V gene encodes CDR1 SGDLS and CDR2 YYNGEE. The V and J ends lost 2 bases and 0 bases respectively, with 12 bases between them. This CDR3 is 15 amino acids long.

This clonotype showed up many times. The chain couples TRBV5-1 to TRBJ2-1; D may be TRBD2 (5 bases). The CDR3 has 14 amino acids. The V end was cut by 6 bases, the J end by 12 bases, with 22 bases between. In germline, CDR1 is SGHRS, CDR2 YFSETQ. As DNA, the CDR3 is TGCGCCAGCACCCCATCGGGGAATGAGGGTTTGCAGTTCTTC. It translates to CASTPSGNEGLQFF.

The chain combines TRBV5-1 with TRBJ2-3; no clear D. There are 12 residues in the CDR3. From germline, CDR1 is SGHRS and CDR2 YFSETQ. V dropped 4 bases and J dropped 6 bases, with 9 bases sitting between them. The CDR3, as DNA: TGCGCCAGCAGCGGCGGCGTGGATACGCAGTATTTT. Translation: CASSGGVDTQYF.

V and J are TRBV14 and TRBJ2-5; D is ambiguous. The CDR3 is made up of 15 amino acids. Trimming cost V 2 bases and J 7 bases, with 17 bases left between them. Germline V gives CDR1 SGHDN, CDR2 FVKESK. The CDR3, as DNA: TGTGCCAGCAGCCAAATGGCCATGGGGTCCGGGACCCAGTACTTC. Translated: CASSQMAMGSGTQYF. The variable domain in full, with the rest retrieved from reference TRBV14 and TRBJ2-5, is EAGVTQFPSHSVIEKGQTVTLRCDPISGHDNLYWYRRVMGKEIKFLLHFVKESKQDESGMPNNRFLAERTGGTYSTLKVQPAELEDSGVYFCASSQMAMGSGTQYFGPGTRLLVL.

There are a few counts of this clonotype. The V and J genes are TRBV29-1 and TRBJ2-7, with 10 positions matching TRBD2. J was trimmed by 7 bases and V by 7 bases; bases with no gene match: 16. From germline, CDR1 is SQVTM and CDR2 ANQGSEA. This CDR3 comprises 15 residues. CDR3 loop: CSASIGLAGVDEQYF. In DNA form, the CDR3 reads TGCAGCGCCTCGATAGGCCTAGCGGGAGTGGATGAGCAGTACTTC.

This clonotype was counted at least ten times. The chain combines TRBV5-1 with TRBJ2-2; a possible D gene is TRBD2 (5 bases). The CDR3 runs 16 residues. V lost 0 bases and J lost 3, with 12 bases in between. CDR1 is SGHRS, CDR2 YFSETQ, per germline. Here the CDR3 reads CASSLENGGYTGELFF. CDR3 DNA sequence: TGCGCCAGCAGCTTGGAAAACGGCGGGTACACCGGGGAGCTGTTTTTT.

This clonotype occurred a few times. In DNA form, the CDR3 reads TGTGCCAGCACCCGGGGGGGGCGCACCGGGGAGCTGTTTTTT. It encodes CASTRGGRTGELFF. This chain joins TRBV25-1 and TRBJ2-2, with TRBD2 matching over 8 bases. After removal of 7 bases from V and 4 bases from J, the junction contained 5 bases not matched to a gene. The CDR3 runs to 14 residues. Germline values: CDR1 MGHDK, CDR2 SYGVNS.

In its sample, this clonotype was seen a few times. The chain joins TRBV19 to TRBJ1-2, with D uncertain. V gave up 3 bases and J gave up 7 bases, with 12 bases separating them. The CDR3 runs to 13 residues. The germline CDR1 and CDR2 sequences are LNHDA and SQIVND (reference sequence). DNA for the CDR3: TGTGCCAGTAGTATGAGTGAAGGGCGTGGCTACACCTTC. It is translated as CASSMSEGRGYTF.

The rearrangement uses TRBV5-5 and TRBJ2-3, with a weak D call TRBD1 (5 bases). Per the germline V gene, CDR1 is SGHKS and CDR2 is YYEKEE (reference sequence). V lost 5 bases and J 4 bases, leaving 23 bases between the germline ends. This CDR3 is 17 amino acids long. The CDR3 is CASRAIQDARNPDTQYF. The CDR3 DNA reads as TGTGCCAGCAGGGCGATACAGGACGCGCGGAACCCAGATACGCAGTATTTT.

This sequence joins TRBV29-1 and TRBJ2-7; 10 nucleotides agree with TRBD1. The germline gives CDR1 SQVTM, CDR2 ANQGSEA. With 7 bases clipped from V and 0 bases from J, the junction kept 3 bases outside the gene matches. The CDR3 totals 13 residues. The CDR3: CSAGQGGSYEQYF. As DNA, the CDR3 is TGCAGCGCTGGACAGGGGGGCTCCTACGAGCAGTACTTC.

This clonotype appeared a few times. The chain recombines TRBV6-2 or TRBV6-3 with TRBJ1-1; D perhaps matches TRBD1 (6 bases). Germline V gene sequence: CDR1 MNHEY, CDR2 SVGEGT. V lost 6 bases to trimming and J lost 6 bases, with 14 bases between them. This CDR3 comprises 13 residues. The DNA for the CDR3 is TGTGCCAGCAGGTCTACAGGGAGCCCTGAAGCTTTCTTT. As protein: CASRSTGSPEAFF.

J is TRBJ2-3 and V is TRBV5-1; a weak D match, TRBD2 (5 bases). V lost 5 bases, J lost 2 bases, and 15 bases lay in between. Germline lookup yields CDR1 SGHRS and CDR2 YFSETQ. This CDR3 has 15 amino acids. The DNA of the CDR3 is TGCGCCAGCAGTACCCGCGGGTCCTACACAGATACGCAGTATTTT. Its translation is CASSTRGSYTDTQYF.

The rearrangement links TRBV5-1 to TRBJ1-6; D perhaps matches TRBD1 (5 bases). V lost 4 bases, J lost 9 bases, and 17 bases lay in between. CDR3 length: 15 residues. Per the germline V gene, CDR1 is SGHRS and CDR2 is YFSETQ. DNA for the CDR3: TGCGCCAGCAGCGGCGGGACGGTAAAGGGTTCACCCCTCCACTTT. Translation gives CASSGGTVKGSPLHF.

This chain joins TRBV2 and TRBJ2-1; 12 positions match TRBD2. There are 19 residues in the CDR3. Germline V lookup: CDR1 SNHLY, CDR2 FYNNEI. With 10 bases clipped from V and 0 bases from J, the junction kept 16 bases outside the gene matches. This chain's CDR3 is CAIRPGLAGLRSSYNEQFF. CDR3 sequence (DNA): TGTGCCATCAGACCGGGACTAGCGGGTCTAAGAAGCTCCTACAATGAGCAGTTCTTC.

This clonotype was found a few times. The rearrangement uses TRBV20-1 and TRBJ1-4; weak D call: TRBD1 (6 bases). In germline, CDR1 is DFQATT, CDR2 SNEGSKA (reference sequence). The CDR3 spans 15 residues. V was shortened by 5 bases and J by 6 bases, with 19 bases between the two germline ends. The CDR3 is CSAQSWGAGDEKLFF. The CDR3 DNA is TGCAGTGCTCAAAGTTGGGGGGCCGGGGATGAAAAACTGTTTTTT.

This clonotype was found many times. V gene TRBV20-1 combines with J gene TRBJ2-7; maybe TRBD1 (6 bases). Germline values: CDR1 DFQATT, CDR2 SNEGSKA (reference sequence). Trimming removed 6 bases at V and 4 bases at J, with 10 bases between. There are 11 residues in the CDR3. Here the CDR3 DNA reads TGCAGTGCCCCAGGACAGTACGAGCAGTACTTC. Translated: CSAPGQYEQYF.

The rearrangement joins TRBV20-1 to TRBJ2-1, with D hard to call. Trimming removed 2 bases at V and 3 bases at J, with 11 bases between. Germline V gene sequence: CDR1 DFQATT, CDR2 SNEGSKA (reference sequence). The CDR3 is 14 amino acids. CDR3 DNA sequence: TGCAGTGCTAGAACCGGGTTGAGCTACAATGAGCAGTTCTTC. This sequence encodes CSARTGLSYNEQFF.

The chain employs TRBV20-1 and TRBJ2-2; D possibly corresponds to TRBD2 (5 bases). This CDR3 has 13 residues. Germline CDR1 is DFQATT and CDR2 is SNEGSKA (reference sequence). V lost 0 bases, J lost 6 bases, and 8 bases lay in between. CDR3 in amino acids: CSARDRRSGELFF. In nucleotides, the CDR3 is TGCAGTGCTAGAGATCGGAGGTCCGGGGAGCTGTTTTTT.

In this sample, this clonotype turned up a few times. This chain uses TRBV4-3 with TRBJ1-2, with 8 bases that match TRBD1. The germline gives CDR1 LGHNA, CDR2 YSLEER. The ends lost 3 bases at V and 8 bases at J; junction bases unmatched: 8. The CDR3 extends over 14 amino acids. Here the CDR3 DNA reads TGCGCCAGCAGCCACTCAGGGGGCGCGATAGGCTACACCTTC. Translating gives CASSHSGGAIGYTF.

The chain employs TRBV20-1 and TRBJ1-1, with D perhaps TRBD1 (5 bases). The ends were cut back, 6 bases at V and 1 base at J, with 9 bases in the middle. The germline CDR1 and CDR2 sequences are DFQATT and SNEGSKA (reference sequence). The CDR3 spans 12 residues. CDR3 sequence: CSAGARNTEAFF. The CDR3 nucleotides are TGCAGTGCCGGGGCCAGGAACACTGAAGCTTTCTTT.

This clonotype appeared a few times. This sequence joins TRBV29-1 and TRBJ2-1, with D maybe TRBD2 (5 bases). Germline loops: CDR1 SQVTM, CDR2 ANQGSEA. This CDR3 comprises 13 residues. Deletions cut 6 bases from V and 4 bases from J, with 13 bases between. The CDR3 DNA reads TGCAGCGTGGAGGCTAGGGAGTACAATGAGCAGTTCTTC. Translated: CSVEAREYNEQFF.

This clonotype has just a few counts. The chain carries TRBV20-1 and TRBJ2-5; D perhaps matches TRBD1 (5 bases). Trimming stripped 0 bases from V and 4 bases from J, with 6 bases between. This CDR3 is 12 amino acids long. Germline V gives CDR1 DFQATT, CDR2 SNEGSKA (reference sequence). The CDR3 reads CSARDGAETQYF. The DNA for the CDR3 is TGCAGTGCTAGAGATGGGGCAGAGACCCAGTACTTC.

A few counts support this clonotype. The J gene is TRBJ1-5, the V gene TRBV10-3, with D perhaps TRBD1 (6 bases). Germline loops: CDR1 ENHRY, CDR2 SYGVKD. This CDR3 is built from 14 residues. V shed 4 bases and J shed 3 bases, with 10 bases lying between them. CDR3 coding DNA: TGTGCCATCAGTGCAGGGGCCAACAATCAGCCCCAGCATTTT. Amino acids: CAISAGANNQPQHF.

A word on this clonotype: One end of the junction fails to match germline, which may point to a read error. V and J are TRBV12-3 or TRBV12-4 and TRBJ2-1; D possibly corresponds to TRBD2 (6 bases). The CDR3 contains 15 residues. In nucleotides, the CDR3 is TGTGCCAGCAGTTTAAGGTGGGACTCCTGCAATGAGCAGTTCTTC. Translated: CASSLRWDSCNEQFF.